The 25 T cell receptor beta chains below all came from one sample that was sequenced in a study of cytomegalovirus exposure and HLA in healthy donors. The PCR was carried out with 60 Vbeta primers and 13 Jbeta primers. Method: immunoSEQ multiplex PCR; TCRdb's copy keeps in-frame clones and lacks some. Here the sample spans around 150,000 clones, under 70% being singletons. Sequences were obtained from PBMCs. The receptors were sampled from a man aged 30 to 39 in good health and CMV-seropositive.

This clone is a singleton in its sample. The V call is TRBV18, the J call TRBJ2-7, with TRBD1 matching over 8 bases. The V gene end was trimmed by 3 bases and the J gene end by 6 bases; junction bases not matched to a gene: 7. CDR1 KGHSH and CDR2 LQKENI come from the germline V gene. This CDR3 spans 14 amino acids. The CDR3 bases are TGTGCCAGCTCACCCGGGACAGGTCATGGCGAGCAGTACTTC. The encoded protein is CASSPGTGHGEQYF.

The chain links TRBV2 to TRBJ2-2, with TRBD2 matching 11 bases. The V gene end was trimmed by 2 bases and the J gene end by 4 bases; junction bases not matched to a gene: 3. CDR3 length equals 16 residues. The germline V gene has CDR1 SNHLY and CDR2 FYNNEI. The CDR3 bases are TGTGCCAGCAGTGAAATAGCGGGAGGGCGCACCGGGGAGCTGTTTTTT. Residues: CASSEIAGGRTGELFF.

V gene TRBV7-9 combines with J gene TRBJ2-7; the match to TRBD2 covers 7 bases. J lost 4 bases, V lost 4 bases, and 10 bases had no gene match. The CDR3 spans 15 residues. In germline, CDR1 is SEHNR, CDR2 FQNEAQ (reference sequence). CDR3 loop: CASSSWRDYAYEQYF. CDR3 DNA sequence: TGTGCCAGCAGCTCCTGGAGGGACTACGCATACGAGCAGTACTTC.

The chain has TRBV6-5 and TRBJ2-7; tentative D call: TRBD1 (6 bases). Germline-derived CDR1 and CDR2 are MNHEY and SVGAGI. This CDR3 comprises 16 residues. Trimming pared 0 bases from V and 6 bases from J, leaving 18 bases between. The CDR3 coding sequence is TGTGCCAGCAGTTACTCGGGAACGCAGGGGAAGGGCGAGCAGTACTTC. Protein: CASSYSGTQGKGEQYF.

The V call is TRBV27, the J call TRBJ1-5; D remains ambiguous. The V end was cut by 3 bases, the J end by 5 bases, with 8 bases between. This CDR3 is built from 13 residues. CDR1 is MNHEY, CDR2 SMNVEV, per germline (reference sequence). CDR3 region: CASSFGWDQPQHF. CDR3 bases: TGTGCCAGCAGTTTCGGGTGGGATCAGCCCCAGCATTTT.

The CDR3 nucleotides read TGTGCCAGTAGTCCGCAGATGGATCAGCCCCAGCATTTT. It is translated as CASSPQMDQPQHF. The chain carries TRBV19 and TRBJ1-5; D is ambiguous. V lost 5 bases to trimming and J lost 5 bases, with 10 bases between them. Germline V gene sequence: CDR1 LNHDA, CDR2 SQIVND (reference sequence). The CDR3 sequence is 13 residues long.

The chain combines TRBV19 with TRBJ2-7; D ambiguous. The CDR3 is 12 residues long. Germline loops: CDR1 LNHDA, CDR2 SQIVND (reference sequence). V was cut by 0 bases and J by 6 bases, with 6 bases left in between. This CDR3 is CASSIDPGEQYF. CDR3 bases: TGTGCCAGTAGTATAGATCCAGGCGAGCAGTACTTC.

This rearrangement joins TRBV2 to TRBJ2-7, with 7 bases aligning to TRBD1. This CDR3 is built from 13 residues. Per the germline V gene, CDR1 is SNHLY and CDR2 is FYNNEI. V trimming: 7 bases; J trimming: 2 bases; junction bases outside the gene matches: 5. Written as DNA, the CDR3 is TGTGCCAGCACCGGGACAGTGACCTACGAGCAGTACTTC. It translates to CASTGTVTYEQYF.

The chain has TRBV7-6 and TRBJ2-3; 12 nucleotides align to TRBD2. Trimming removed 3 bases from V and 3 bases from J; junction bases left unmatched: 4. In germline, CDR1 is SGHVS, CDR2 FNYEAQ. The CDR3 sequence is 16 residues long. CDR3 residues: CASSLASGRDTDTQYF. The DNA of the CDR3 is TGTGCCAGCAGCTTGGCTAGCGGGAGGGATACAGATACGCAGTATTTT.

Only a few counts were recorded for this clone. The chain recombines TRBV5-4 with TRBJ2-1; D may be TRBD2 (5 bases). The V and J ends lost 5 bases and 7 bases respectively, with 13 bases between them. The CDR3 totals 13 residues. Germline V lookup: CDR1 SGHNT, CDR2 YYREEE (reference sequence). CDR3 in DNA: TGTGCCAGCAGACCGGAGTGGAGGAATGAGCAGTTCTTC. Its translation: CASRPEWRNEQFF.

This chain joins TRBV7-9 and TRBJ1-1; possibly TRBD1 for D (5 bases). CDR1 and CDR2 (germline): SEHNR, FQNEAQ (reference sequence). The CDR3 spans 14 residues. Trimming took 1 base from V and 1 from J, leaving 7 bases between them. The CDR3 region has the DNA TGTGCCAGCAGCTTAGTGGGGGGGAACACTGAAGCTTTCTTT. Translating it yields CASSLVGGNTEAFF.

CDR3 in amino acids: CASKARPLGAEAFF. The DNA for the CDR3 is TGCGCCAGCAAGGCCCGGCCTCTGGGCGCTGAAGCTTTCTTT. This chain connects TRBV10-1 to TRBJ1-1; D is unclear. V was cut by 7 bases and J by 6 bases, with 18 bases left in between. This CDR3 region has 14 residues. Germline loops: CDR1 WNHNN, CDR2 SYGVQD (reference sequence).

This clone was picked up a small number of times. The chain carries TRBV5-1 and TRBJ2-3; tentative D call: TRBD2 (6 bases). Trimming pared 0 bases from V and 4 bases from J, leaving 9 bases between. From germline, CDR1 is SGHRS and CDR2 YFSETQ. CDR3 size: 14 residues. CDR3 loop: CASSLGLGADTQYF. In nucleotides, the CDR3 is TGCGCCAGCAGCTTGGGACTAGGCGCAGATACGCAGTATTTT.

This chain links TRBV6-5 with TRBJ2-7; D may be TRBD1 (6 bases). V gave up 5 bases and J gave up 1 base, with 15 bases separating them. The CDR3 is 15 amino acids. Germline values: CDR1 MNHEY, CDR2 SVGAGI. In DNA form, the CDR3 reads TGTGCCAGCAGTGGGGAGACAGGAGCTTCCTACGAGCAGTACTTC. This translates into CASSGETGASYEQYF.

The sample holds a few counts of this clone. The chain uses TRBV7-2 and TRBJ2-7; 7 bases are shared with TRBD1. The CDR3 sequence is 13 residues long. Germline values: CDR1 SGHTA, CDR2 FQGNSA. After removal of 5 bases from V and 2 bases from J, the junction contained 3 bases not matched to a gene. This CDR3 reads CASSRQGPYEQYF. Written as DNA, the CDR3 is TGTGCCAGCAGCAGACAGGGTCCCTACGAGCAGTACTTC.

This clone was observed a handful of times. V usage is TRBV9 and J usage is TRBJ2-7; TRBD2 is a possible D gene (6 bases). The CDR3 covers 14 residues. CDR1 and CDR2 from the germline V gene are SGDLS and YYNGEE. V was trimmed by 2 bases and J by 5 bases, leaving 14 bases between them. The DNA of the CDR3 is TGTGCCAGCAGCGTGGGTCGGGAGACCGACGAGCAGTACTTC. Translating it yields CASSVGRETDEQYF.

The rearrangement joins TRBV5-1 to TRBJ2-3, with D possibly TRBD1 on 6 matching bases. The length of the CDR3 is 16 residues. The germline V gene encodes CDR1 SGHRS and CDR2 YFSETQ. The V gene lost 0 bases and the J gene lost 2 bases, with 13 bases spanning the gap. As DNA, the CDR3 is TGCGCCAGCAGCTTGGCCGGGACACCTGCCACAGATACGCAGTATTTT. This translates into CASSLAGTPATDTQYF.

V usage is TRBV5-1 and J usage is TRBJ2-5; a weak D match, TRBD2 (5 bases). Germline CDR1 SGHRS, CDR2 YFSETQ. This CDR3 contains 14 residues. Trimming removed 6 bases from V and 5 bases from J, with 17 bases in between. The CDR3 reads CASKLASTGETQYF. The CDR3 nucleotides read TGCGCCAGCAAGCTGGCTAGCACTGGGGAGACCCAGTACTTC. The full variable domain, in which reference TRBV5-1 and TRBJ2-5 provide the parts outside the CDR3, is KAGVTQTPRYLIKTRGQQVTLSCSPISGHRSVSWYQQTPGQGLQFLFEYFSETQRNKGNFPGRFSGRQFSNSRSEMNVSTLELGDSALYLCASKLASTGETQYFGPGTRLLVL.

This chain connects TRBV4-2 to TRBJ1-4; D remains unclear. The CDR3 runs 16 residues. Germline V lookup: CDR1 LGHNA, CDR2 YNFKEQ. V gave up 3 bases and J gave up 0 bases, with 11 bases separating them. CDR3 amino acids: CASSQGREATNEKLFF. The CDR3 DNA reads as TGTGCCAGCAGCCAGGGCCGGGAGGCAACTAATGAAAAACTGTTTTTT.

V usage is TRBV29-1 and J usage is TRBJ1-2; 9 bases are a match to TRBD1. Germline V gene data show CDR1 as SQVTM and CDR2 as ANQGSEA. This CDR3 has 14 amino acids. J gave up 5 bases and V 2 bases, and 6 bases lay outside the gene matches. In DNA form, the CDR3 reads TGCAGCGTTGAAAACAGGGGGCGGGTGTATGGCTACACCTTC. Translated: CSVENRGRVYGYTF.

The J gene is TRBJ1-1, the V gene TRBV28, with TRBD1 matching over 7 bases. Germline lookup yields CDR1 MDHEN and CDR2 SYDVKM. J was trimmed by 7 bases and V by 2 bases; bases with no gene match: 4. The CDR3 totals 13 residues. As DNA, the CDR3 is TGTGCCAGCAGTTTACCAGGGGGTGTTGAAGCTTTCTTT. This gives the protein CASSLPGGVEAFF.

The gene calls are TRBV30 and TRBJ2-7; 10 nucleotides match TRBD1. CDR1 is GTSNPN and CDR2 is SVGIG in the germline V gene (reference sequence). The J segment lost 7 bases and the V segment lost 4 bases, leaving 10 bases of the junction unmatched. This CDR3 is built from 14 residues. The CDR3 spells CAWMSDRGRGEQYF. CDR3 bases: TGTGCCTGGATGTCCGACAGGGGGCGGGGGGAGCAGTACTTC.

The CDR3: CASSAQGTSGRKELFF. The CDR3 nucleotides read TGCGCCAGCAGTGCGCAAGGGACTAGCGGGAGAAAGGAGCTGTTTTTT. V and J are TRBV10-2 and TRBJ2-2; the match to TRBD2 covers 14 bases. The germline V gene encodes CDR1 WSHSY and CDR2 SAAADI. V lost 4 bases to trimming and J lost 10 bases; unmatched junction nucleotides: 8. This CDR3 has 16 residues.

This clone appeared a few times. This rearrangement joins TRBV7-9 to TRBJ1-5; no definite D call. The CDR3 length is 14 residues. The V end lost 1 base, the J end lost 4 bases, and 8 bases lay between the germline ends. In germline, CDR1 is SEHNR, CDR2 FQNEAQ (reference sequence). The DNA for the CDR3 is TGTGCCAGCAGCTTAGGCGGAAAAAATCAGCCCCAGCATTTT. Its translation is CASSLGGKNQPQHF.

The chain links TRBV28 to TRBJ2-7; the D gene is possibly TRBD1 (6 bases). The V end was cut by 6 bases, the J end by 5 bases, with 14 bases between. In germline, CDR1 is MDHEN, CDR2 SYDVKM. The CDR3 is 13 residues long. CDR3 sequence: CASRPMGANEQYF. The CDR3 DNA reads TGTGCCAGCAGACCTATGGGGGCAAACGAGCAGTACTTC.